This T cell receptor beta chain appears in the sequencing data of a study of T cells in Graves' hyperthyroidism and ophthalmopathy. This clonotype came up many times. TCR beta CDR3 sequences were amplified from RNA transcripts. A first-round RT-PCR of the TCR CDR3 used the HTBI primer set. One entry per CDR3 protein, called by TCRdb with MiXCR from the multiplex PCR reads. This table has about 600,000 distinct CDR3 sequences, about 14% appearing once. The study included ophthalmopathy patients with Clinical Activity Score at least 3, NOSPECS grade at least 4 and duration under 3 months. Pregnant or lactating patients were excluded, as were those with uncontrolled infection or other autoimmune disease. On the basis of clinical symptoms, serum thyroxine and TRAb, thyroid ultrasound and orbital computed tomography, diagnoses were made. PBMCs stemmed from about 9.7 ml fresh peripheral blood. V was clipped by 3 bases and J by 0 bases, with 11 bases between them. Germline lookup yields CDR1 WSHSY and CDR2 SAAADI. This CDR3 region has 15 residues.

The sample taken for sequencing was blood. This sequence originates from a woman aged 18-29 years with Graves' ophthalmopathy. The chain uses TRBV10-2 and TRBJ1-1; D might be TRBD1 (5 bases). The CDR3 loop is CASSDGDPMNTEAFF. The CDR3 region has the DNA TGCGCCAGCAGTGACGGGGACCCTATGAACACTGAAGCTTTCTTT.